This T cell receptor beta chain came from a study of cytomegalovirus exposure and HLA in healthy donors (dated by TCRdb to 2017 to 2019). About the full investigation: A later analysis indicated that the roughly 130 validation repertoires were generated on the platform also employed for the roughly 720 repertoires of the first cohort. The aim of the study was to test whether cataloging public T cell receptors could identify signatures of past pathogen exposure. Along with the approximately 650-subject first cohort, a separate validation cohort of over a hundred different subjects was used. The study combined high-throughput TCR immunosequencing, statistical association of individual TCRs with disease status, and machine learning to predict cytomegalovirus infection status. The paper as a whole reports these results and caveats: In vitro tests confirmed that three of the cytomegalovirus-associated TCR beta chains recognize cytomegalovirus antigens. According to the authors, the approach could potentially be generalized to other disease states and immunological phenotypes. Across donors, most TCR sequences were observed very rarely, whereas some public TCRs were present in many individuals. Subsequent analysis determined that TCRs grouped into clusters in the first cohort also showed a tendency toward co-occurrence across the 90 to 150 validation repertoires, and 94% of cluster scores exceeded 0. A later analysis lacked HLA typing for the validation cohort, so it scored co-occurrence in that cohort across all 120 repertoires. A total of fewer than 200 TCR beta chains were listed by the study as associated with cytomegalovirus. The classifier was reported to diagnose cytomegalovirus status with high specificity and sensitivity in both the original and validation cohorts.

Including the terminal cysteine and phenylalanine, the CDR3 comprises 16 residues. The read is trimmed to its CDR3 DNA, 48 bases read in frame from base 1. Cut back by 4 bases and 2 bases, the V and J ends lie 18 bases apart. Looking up the germline V gene (reference sequence) yields CDR1 MNHEY and CDR2 SMNVEV. Concerning this clone itself: Its antigen specificity is not known. No per-base quality is available; no much larger clone lies one base away.

Libraries were built with the immunoSEQ multiplex PCR assay. Per the original workflow: A statistical classification framework was developed to diagnose cytomegalovirus status using the catalog of TCR beta chain sequences. The table was pulled from immuneACCESS by TCRdb, which kept in-frame rearrangements only. Such tables lose some clones; where checked, under half of the loss comes from unresolved V genes, and the rest has no known cause. The V and J calls and clone size are taken from that table; D and trimming were inferred from the DNA. The sample data list tens of thousands of clones, and approximately 93% of these were observed just once. The ten largest clonotypes hold about 4% of the sample. The donors were included in the validation cohort of roughly 120 subjects, a group kept apart from the roughly 690-subject first cohort.

The clonotype comes from a man in his late teens or twenties in good health and CMV-seropositive. The sequencing input was PBMCs. The sequence joins TRBV27 to TRBJ2-7; the D gene is perhaps TRBD1, on 5 matching bases. CDR3 reads: CASSWGGGAFPYEQYF. The nucleotide sequence is given as TGTGCCAGCAGTTGGGGCGGCGGCGCATTTCCCTACGAGCAGTACTTC.